Given below is one T cell receptor beta chain in context. The CDR3 contains 16 residues. Germline V gene lookup returns CDR1 SGHVS and CDR2 FQNEAQ. J gave up 4 bases and V 5 bases, and 10 bases lay outside the gene matches. The data originate from a study of response to subunit inactivated influenza vaccine. MiXCR, applied by TCRdb to the RT-PCR reads, yields one record per CDR3 protein. The table lists fewer than 700,000 distinct CDR3 sequences, over 10% of them singletons. The source of this sequence is a man over 45 who received an inactivated influenza vaccine. This rearrangement joins TRBV7-8 to TRBJ2-1, with TRBD2 matching over 8 bases. The starting material was PBMCs from blood, obtained roughly 46 days after vaccination. CDR3 DNA sequence: TGTGCCAGCAGCCGCGATTTAGCGGGACGGTACAATGAGCAGTTCTTC. Residues: CASSRDLAGRYNEQFF.